This T cell receptor beta chain is drawn from a study of blood T cell repertoires in COVID-19. Overall study context: The analysed material was cDNA or gDNA that came from T cells, B-cell-depleted T cells, or PBMCs.

In the original workflow: How many nucleated cells were present was estimated from reference gene primer amplification. Sequenced by immunoSEQ multiplex PCR; TCRdb stores in-frame clones only, minus some. Clonal size and the V and J genes are those of that table, whereas D and trimming came from the DNA. The sample consists of about 200,000 clones, 65% to 90% of them appearing once. The germline V gene has CDR1 SGHRS and CDR2 YFSETQ. J was trimmed by 3 bases and V by 5 bases; bases with no gene match: 7. CDR3 length equals 16 residues. This TCR came from a human donor in a cohort sampled during active COVID-19. Sequencing used peripheral blood. V gene TRBV5-1 combines with J gene TRBJ2-3; 12 nucleotides agree with TRBD2. CDR3: CASRPSTSGSTDTQYF. The CDR3 DNA reads TGCGCCAGCAGGCCCTCGACTAGCGGGAGTACAGATACGCAGTATTTT.